These 11 T cell receptor beta chains came from one sample sequenced in a study of glioma-infiltrating T cells. Amplification of TCR alpha and beta CDR3 regions from RNA used iRepertoire nested multiplex PCR. In TCRdb, the multiplex PCR reads were re-called with MiXCR into one record per CDR3 protein. The repertoire has around 170,000 distinct CDR3 sequences, under 55% of them found once; the top ten carry 5.2%. The sequencing input was glioma tissue, nonneoplastic brain tissue, or PBMCs (not recorded which). The receptors originated from a human donor with low-grade glioma or glioblastoma, undergoing nonglioma brain surgery, or in good health (not recorded which).

On this clonotype itself: A much larger clone differs from this one at a single base, so this may be a read error. J is TRBJ2-7 and V is TRBV20-1; perhaps TRBD2 as D (6 bases). In germline, CDR1 is DFQATT, CDR2 SNEGSKA (reference sequence). The CDR3 totals 12 residues. CDR3 amino acids: CSATYLDYEQCF. In DNA form, the CDR3 reads TGCAGTGCTACGTACCTGGACTACGAGCAGTGCTTC.

About this clonotype itself: A much larger clone differs by one base, so this may be a read error. The chain links TRBV2 to TRBJ1-4, with unresolved D. CDR1 and CDR2 (germline): SNHLY, FYNNEI. Trimming took off 8 bases at V and 3 bases at J, with 10 bases between the two ends. There are 13 residues in the CDR3. The CDR3 protein is CASAVSPNEKLFF. DNA for the CDR3: TGTGCCAGCGCCGTGTCCCCTAATGAAAAACTGTTTTTT.

This clonotype was seen ten or more times. J is TRBJ1-1 and V is TRBV2, with D possibly matching TRBD1 (6 bases). The CDR3 totals 13 residues. Germline loops: CDR1 SNHLY, CDR2 FYNNEI. Trimming removed 7 bases from V and 5 bases from J, with 14 bases in between. The CDR3 bases are TGTGCCAGCAAACGAAGGGGGGAGACTGAAGCTTTCTTT. This encodes CASKRRGETEAFF.

About this clonotype: A read error may account for a junction end that differs from germline. V is TRBV6-1 and J is TRBJ1-5; no definite D call. CDR1 is MNHNS and CDR2 is SASEGT in the germline V gene. The CDR3 is 14 residues long. CDR3 bases: TGTGCCAGCAGTGTGTTGCAGATAAATCGGCCCCAGCATTTT. It encodes CASSVLQINRPQHF.

V and J are TRBV12-3 or TRBV12-4 and TRBJ2-7, with a tentative D call TRBD2 (5 bases). V lost 0 bases, J lost 5 bases, and 11 bases lay in between. The CDR3 runs to 14 residues. The CDR3 loop reads CASSLAAVGHEQYF. The CDR3 region has the DNA TGTGCCAGCAGTTTAGCAGCGGTCGGGCACGAGCAGTACTTC.

This clonotype was counted at least ten times. J is TRBJ1-4 and V is TRBV20-1; D not certain. The germline CDR1 and CDR2 sequences are DFQATT and SNEGSKA (reference sequence). The CDR3 covers 14 residues. The CDR3 protein is CSARHTATNEKLFF. CDR3 DNA: TGCAGCGCCCGACACACCGCAACTAATGAAAAACTGTTTTTT.

This chain joins TRBV20-1 and TRBJ2-3, with 8 bases lining up with TRBD2. There are 16 residues in the CDR3. With 0 bases clipped from V and 2 bases from J, the junction kept 7 bases outside the gene matches. Per the germline V gene, CDR1 is DFQATT and CDR2 is SNEGSKA (reference sequence). The CDR3 region has the DNA TGCAGTGCTAGAGATACGGGAGGGCAATCCACAGATACGCAGTATTTT. Protein product: CSARDTGGQSTDTQYF.

The V and J genes are TRBV29-1 and TRBJ2-3; D unclear. V lost 4 bases and J 4 bases, leaving 9 bases between the germline ends. The length of the CDR3 is 12 residues. Germline V lookup: CDR1 SQVTM, CDR2 ANQGSEA. CDR3 residues: CSVAESPDTQYF. CDR3 bases: TGCAGCGTTGCAGAGAGTCCAGATACGCAGTATTTT.

Worth noting for this clonotype: It may be a read error: a sequence one base away is much more abundant. The chain joins TRBV4-1 to TRBJ2-5, with TRBD2 matching over 8 bases. This CDR3 has 15 amino acids. Germline CDR1 is MGHRA and CDR2 is YSYEKL. For the CDR3, the DNA is TGCGCCAGAAGCCAACTTACTAGCGGCCAAGAGACCCAGTACTTC. It specifies CARSQLTSGQETQYF.

Within the sample, this clonotype is medium-sized. The gene calls are TRBV27 and TRBJ2-3; TRBD1 matches at 7 bases. The V gene's germline CDR1 is MNHEY and CDR2 SMNVEV (reference sequence). The J segment lost 5 bases and the V segment lost 6 bases, leaving 5 bases of the junction unmatched. The CDR3 length is 13 residues. The CDR3 DNA follows: TGTGCCAGCAGGGGGACAGAAAGAGATACGCAGTATTTT. The encoded protein is CASRGTERDTQYF.

This clonotype has at least ten counts. The genes are TRBV27 and TRBJ1-2, with D maybe TRBD1 (6 bases). The ends were cut back, 8 bases at V and 7 bases at J, with 20 bases in the middle. The CDR3 contains 14 residues. Germline values: CDR1 MNHEY, CDR2 SMNVEV (reference sequence). The DNA for the CDR3 is TGTGCCAGCGGGGAGGGGGAGGGCTCCCCTGGCTACACCTTC. It translates to CASGEGEGSPGYTF.